Listed below are T cell receptor beta chains from one sample, sequenced in a study of blood T cell repertoires in COVID-19. TCRdb keeps only in-frame clones here, not all; method: immunoSEQ multiplex PCR. The sample has around 290,000 clones, roughly 90% seen once; the top ten hold 2.2%. Sequenced input: peripheral blood. Receptor source: a woman aged 25 to 39 with COVID-19, enrolled during active disease. Both conserved end residues are part of each CDR3. The D gene is left open where the match is weak. Only part of the rows carry a size: once, few, many, or a class if the clone is expanded.

clone_size: few
d_call: NA
j_call: TRBJ1-3
v_call: TRBV7-2
cdr3_aa: CASSLGTYGNTIYF
cdr3_nt: TGTGCCAGCAGCTTAGGGACTTATGGAAACACCATATATTTT

clone_size: NA
d_call: NA
j_call: TRBJ2-7
v_call: TRBV7-2
cdr3_aa: CASSWDWRGEQYF
cdr3_nt: TGTGCCAGCAGCTGGGATTGGAGGGGCGAGCAGTACTTC

clone_size: NA
d_call: NA
j_call: TRBJ1-5
v_call: TRBV19
cdr3_aa: CASSITVNNQPQHF
cdr3_nt: TGTGCCAGTAGTATAACAGTTAACAATCAGCCCCAGCATTTT

clone_size: NA
d_call: NA
j_call: TRBJ1-5
v_call: TRBV11-2
cdr3_aa: CASSRSSYGDQPQHF
cdr3_nt: TGTGCCAGCAGCCGTTCAAGCTACGGGGATCAGCCCCAGCATTTT

clone_size: NA
d_call: TRBD1
j_call: TRBJ1-2
v_call: TRBV28
cdr3_aa: CASSTSDRGLRSYGYTF
cdr3_nt: TGTGCCAGCAGTACGAGCGACAGGGGGCTAAGGTCCTATGGCTACACCTTC

clone_size: NA
d_call: NA
j_call: TRBJ2-2
v_call: TRBV18
cdr3_aa: CASSPFTGIGNTGELFF
cdr3_nt: TGTGCCAGCTCACCTTTTACAGGGATCGGGAACACCGGGGAGCTGTTTTTT

clone_size: NA
d_call: NA
j_call: TRBJ1-1
v_call: TRBV19
cdr3_aa: CASSIMETGTEAFF
cdr3_nt: TGTGCCAGTAGTATAATGGAGACGGGCACTGAAGCTTTCTTT

clone_size: NA
d_call: TRBD2
j_call: TRBJ2-3
v_call: TRBV5-4
cdr3_aa: CASSPGKTSLTDTQYF
cdr3_nt: TGTGCCAGCAGTCCGGGGAAGACTAGCTTAACAGATACGCAGTATTTT

clone_size: NA
d_call: NA
j_call: TRBJ1-1
v_call: TRBV7-2
cdr3_aa: CASSLAARANTEAFF
cdr3_nt: TGTGCCAGCAGCTTAGCGGCCAGGGCGAACACTGAAGCTTTCTTT

clone_size: NA
d_call: TRBD1
j_call: TRBJ1-1
v_call: TRBV7-2
cdr3_aa: CASSWDSPTEAFF
cdr3_nt: TGTGCCAGCAGTTGGGACAGCCCCACTGAAGCTTTCTTT

clone_size: NA
d_call: NA
j_call: TRBJ1-4
v_call: TRBV27
cdr3_aa: CASFSRETYEKLFF
cdr3_nt: TGTGCCAGCTTTAGCCGGGAAACGTATGAAAAACTGTTTTTT

clone_size: NA
d_call: TRBD2
j_call: TRBJ2-1
v_call: TRBV10-3
cdr3_aa: CAISDPGLAGVVEQFF
cdr3_nt: TGTGCCATCAGTGACCCGGGACTAGCGGGAGTTGTTGAGCAGTTCTTC

clone_size: NA
d_call: NA
j_call: TRBJ1-1
v_call: TRBV7-3
cdr3_aa: CASSLNPGNTEAFF
cdr3_nt: TGTGCCAGCAGCTTAAATCCAGGGAACACTGAAGCTTTCTTT

clone_size: NA
d_call: NA
j_call: TRBJ2-1
v_call: TRBV30
cdr3_aa: CAWGRGSYNEQFF
cdr3_nt: TGTGCCTGGGGTCGGGGGTCCTACAATGAGCAGTTCTTC

clone_size: NA
d_call: TRBD1
j_call: TRBJ1-1
v_call: TRBV7-9
cdr3_aa: CASSLVGGLNTEAFF
cdr3_nt: TGTGCCAGCAGCTTAGTAGGGGGCCTGAACACTGAAGCTTTCTTT

clone_size: NA
d_call: TRBD1
j_call: TRBJ1-3
v_call: TRBV3-1/TRBV3-2
cdr3_aa: CASSQGRQGSGNTIYF
cdr3_nt: TGTGCCAGCAGCCAAGGTCGACAGGGCTCTGGAAACACCATATATTTT

clone_size: NA
d_call: TRBD2
j_call: TRBJ2-3
v_call: TRBV7-9
cdr3_aa: CASSLAGLAGLSTDTQYF
cdr3_nt: TGTGCCAGCAGCTTAGCGGGTCTAGCGGGTCTGAGCACAGATACGCAGTATTTT

clone_size: NA
d_call: NA
j_call: TRBJ2-3
v_call: TRBV5-1
cdr3_aa: CASSLTVNTDTQYF
cdr3_nt: TGCGCCAGCAGCTTGACTGTAAACACAGATACGCAGTATTTT

clone_size: NA
d_call: NA
j_call: TRBJ2-3
v_call: TRBV15
cdr3_aa: CATSRDLGEGTDTQYF
cdr3_nt: TGTGCCACCAGCAGAGATCTAGGAGAGGGCACAGATACGCAGTATTTT

clone_size: NA
d_call: NA
j_call: TRBJ1-3
v_call: TRBV7-9
cdr3_aa: CASSLALGDTAGNTIYF
cdr3_nt: TGTGCCAGCAGCTTAGCGCTCGGGGATACGGCTGGAAACACCATATATTTT

clone_size: once
d_call: TRBD1
j_call: TRBJ1-1
v_call: TRBV9
cdr3_aa: CASSGPRGRSEAFF
cdr3_nt: TGTGCCAGCAGCGGACCCAGGGGGCGAAGTGAAGCTTTCTTT

clone_size: NA
d_call: TRBD2
j_call: TRBJ2-4
v_call: TRBV28
cdr3_aa: CASHSGSGRGGAKNIQYF
cdr3_nt: TGTGCCAGCCACTCGGGTAGCGGGAGAGGAGGAGCCAAAAACATTCAGTACTTC

clone_size: NA
d_call: NA
j_call: TRBJ1-1
v_call: TRBV5-5
cdr3_aa: CASSSRGGETLSEAFF
cdr3_nt: TGTGCCAGCAGCTCCCGTGGGGGGGAGACACTCTCTGAAGCTTTCTTT

clone_size: NA
d_call: NA
j_call: TRBJ1-5
v_call: TRBV10-3
cdr3_aa: CAISDRANQPQHF
cdr3_nt: TGTGCCATCAGTGACAGGGCCAATCAGCCCCAGCATTTT

clone_size: few
d_call: NA
j_call: TRBJ1-2
v_call: TRBV12-3/TRBV12-4
cdr3_aa: CASSLGAVYGYTF
cdr3_nt: TGTGCCAGCAGTTTAGGGGCAGTCTATGGCTACACCTTC

clone_size: few
d_call: TRBD1
j_call: TRBJ1-2
v_call: TRBV4-2
cdr3_aa: CASSQGQQGLNYGYTF
cdr3_nt: TGTGCCAGCAGCCAAGGCCAACAGGGGCTAAACTATGGCTACACCTTC

clone_size: NA
d_call: NA
j_call: TRBJ2-1
v_call: TRBV5-1
cdr3_aa: CASSLEDTEVDEQFF
cdr3_nt: TGCGCCAGCAGCTTGGAGGACACCGAGGTGGATGAGCAGTTCTTC

clone_size: NA
d_call: TRBD1
j_call: TRBJ1-5
v_call: TRBV6-2/TRBV6-3
cdr3_aa: CASSSTGDPRPQHF
cdr3_nt: TGTGCCAGCAGTTCGACAGGGGACCCTAGGCCCCAGCATTTT